This T cell receptor (beta chain) emerged from a study of T cell changes during pregnancy in multiple sclerosis. Generated by immunoSEQ multiplex PCR, the TCRdb table keeps only in-frame clones and is missing some. The sample contains some 64,000 clones, around 91% of which appear only once. The input for sequencing was peripheral blood, taken in the second trimester of pregnancy. The sequence derives from a female donor in good health, enrolled as a control in a pregnancy study.

The CDR3 protein is CATTLGQGDVETQYF. CDR3 coding DNA: TGTGCCACCACCCTGGGACAGGGAGATGTAGAGACCCAGTACTTC. The gene calls are TRBV15 and TRBJ2-5; 9 bases agree with TRBD1. With V trimmed by 7 bases and J by 4 bases, 10 bases remained unmatched. The CDR3 extends over 15 amino acids. Germline-derived CDR1 and CDR2 are LNHNV and YYDKDF (reference sequence).